This T cell receptor beta chain was identified in a study of response to subunit inactivated influenza vaccine. V dropped 5 bases and J dropped 11 bases, with 16 bases sitting between them. Germline CDR1 reads MNHNS; CDR2 reads SASEGT. This CDR3 spans 13 amino acids. This clonotype was counted only a few times. TCRdb independently ran MiXCR on the RT-PCR reads; one entry per CDR3 protein. This repertoire shows some 850,000 distinct CDR3 sequences, about a fifth found once; its top ten account for roughly 11%. Sequenced here: PBMCs from blood, sampled about 5 days after vaccination. V and J are TRBV6-1 and TRBJ1-5; D may be TRBD1 (6 bases). The source of this sequence is a man aged 50-60 years who received an inactivated influenza vaccine. The CDR3: CASSKTGTPSQHF. The CDR3 region has the DNA TGTGCCAGCAGTAAAACCGGGACACCCTCCCAGCATTTT.